Each of the 27 T cell receptor beta chains below was sequenced from the same sample in a study of CD8 T cells in Susac syndrome (dated by TCRdb to 2018 to 2020). Receptor libraries were prepared by the immunoSEQ multiplex PCR assay. RNA was extracted using the RNeasy kit, and about 0.5 to 1 ug of the RNA was reverse transcribed with random hexamers. TCRdb ran its own pipeline on the public reads, namely fastp trimming at Q25 and MiXCR clone calling, and kept in-frame beta chains. Here each entry gathers all rows of one CDR3 protein and keeps the most common genes and DNA. The sample table shows some 70,000 distinct CDR3 sequences, and over 85% are seen once. The ten biggest clones cover about 0.61% of the sample. The sample taken for sequencing was CD8+ T cells from PBMCs. These receptors were obtained from a human donor with multiple sclerosis.

The rearrangement joins TRBV18 to TRBJ1-2; unclear D gene. Trimming removed 2 bases from V and 6 bases from J, with 10 bases in between. The CDR3 totals 13 residues. CDR1 and CDR2 (germline): KGHSH, LQKENI. CDR3 bases: TGTGCCAGCTCACCATCCGGGTGGGATGGCTACACCTTC. This codes for CASSPSGWDGYTF.

This rearrangement joins TRBV7-3 to TRBJ2-3; tentative D call: TRBD1 (6 bases). The CDR3 totals 16 residues. Germline CDR1 SGHTA, CDR2 FQGTGA. The germline V and J ends were trimmed by 2 bases and 0 bases, with 12 bases remaining between them. The CDR3 DNA follows: TGTGCCAGCAGCTTATCCTCAGGGGCAAGCACAGATACGCAGTATTTT. Amino acids: CASSLSSGASTDTQYF.

The chain joins TRBV4-1 to TRBJ2-1; 7 nucleotides line up with TRBD2. The V and J ends lost 3 bases and 0 bases, in that order; junction bases with no gene match: 5. The CDR3 extends over 16 amino acids. CDR1 is MGHRA, CDR2 YSYEKL, per germline. CDR3 protein: CASSQLAEYSYNEQFF. The DNA for the CDR3 is TGCGCCAGCAGCCAGCTAGCGGAGTACTCCTACAATGAGCAGTTCTTC.

The chain is built from TRBV9 and TRBJ2-4; D might be TRBD1 or TRBD2, each matching 5 bases. The germline CDR1 and CDR2 sequences are SGDLS and YYNGEE. The V end was cut by 0 bases, the J end by 0 bases, with 10 bases between. The CDR3 is 16 amino acids. The CDR3 DNA is TGTGCCAGCAGCGTAGAGGGGACCCTAGCCAAAAACATTCAGTACTTC. Encoded protein: CASSVEGTLAKNIQYF.

The V call is TRBV29-1, the J call TRBJ2-5; the match to TRBD1 covers 9 bases. Germline V gives CDR1 SQVTM, CDR2 ANQGSEA. This CDR3 spans 15 amino acids. V lost 0 bases, J lost 4 bases, and 6 bases stayed unmatched. This chain's CDR3 is CSVEDWDREGETQYF. As DNA, the CDR3 is TGCAGCGTTGAAGATTGGGACAGGGAGGGAGAGACCCAGTACTTC. Looking up the rest from reference TRBV29-1 and TRBJ2-5 gives the full variable domain: SAVISQKPSRDICQRGTSLTIQCQVDSQVTMMFWYRQQPGQSLTLIATANQGSEATYESGFVIDKFPISRPNLTFSTLTVSNMSPEDSSIYLCSVEDWDREGETQYFGPGTRLLVL.

This clonotype was found once. V and J are TRBV6-4 and TRBJ1-2; D call uncertain. The germline V gene encodes CDR1 MRHNA and CDR2 SNTAGT. The CDR3 spans 14 residues. The V end lost 0 bases, the J end lost 4 bases, and 9 bases lay between the germline ends. The CDR3 DNA reads TGTGCCAGCAGTGACTCCGACGGACTCTATGGCTACACCTTC. Protein product: CASSDSDGLYGYTF.

This clonotype was seen a handful of times. The chain combines TRBV7-3 with TRBJ2-7, with 9 positions matching TRBD1. The germline V gene encodes CDR1 SGHTA and CDR2 FQGTGA. After removal of 5 bases from V and 6 bases from J, the junction contained 5 bases not matched to a gene. This CDR3 spans 13 amino acids. The chain's CDR3 is CASSPDRGSEQYF. CDR3 in DNA: TGTGCCAGCAGCCCGGACAGGGGCAGCGAGCAGTACTTC.

The CDR3: CSATLGGRGPGKTQYF. The CDR3 nucleotides are TGCAGTGCCACCCTCGGGGGGCGGGGGCCGGGAAAGACCCAGTACTTC. The chain links TRBV20-1 to TRBJ2-5; D perhaps matches TRBD2 (7 bases). The CDR3 totals 16 residues. V gave up 6 bases and J gave up 6 bases, with 26 bases separating them. CDR1 is DFQATT, CDR2 SNEGSKA, per germline (reference sequence).

This chain connects TRBV27 to TRBJ1-2; D is perhaps TRBD1 (5 bases). The CDR3 sequence is 15 residues long. Germline V CDR1 and CDR2: MNHEY, SMNVEV (reference sequence). V gave up 2 bases and J gave up 0 bases, with 10 bases separating them. In nucleotides, the CDR3 is TGTGCCAGCAGTTTAACCGACAGCTCTAACTATGGCTACACCTTC. It codes for CASSLTDSSNYGYTF.

The gene calls are TRBV20-1 and TRBJ2-6; D may be TRBD2 (6 bases). Trimming stripped 3 bases from V and 2 bases from J, with 11 bases between. This CDR3 is 15 amino acids long. Germline V gene sequence: CDR1 DFQATT, CDR2 SNEGSKA (reference sequence). The CDR3, as DNA: TGCAGTGCTAGCGATGGGGAGGCTGGGGCCAACGTCCTGACTTTC. Translating it yields CSASDGEAGANVLTF.

This rearrangement joins TRBV7-8 to TRBJ2-3; no definite D call. Germline values: CDR1 SGHVS, CDR2 FQNEAQ. Trimming pared 5 bases from V and 0 bases from J, leaving 12 bases between. The CDR3 extends over 15 amino acids. In DNA, the CDR3 is TGTGCCAGCAGCCTACGACACTCTAGCACAGATACGCAGTATTTT. This translates into CASSLRHSSTDTQYF.

The chain has TRBV29-1 and TRBJ1-2, with 7 bases that match TRBD1. Unmatched junction bases numbered 3, after V lost 4 bases and J lost 7 bases. Germline CDR1 reads SQVTM; CDR2 reads ANQGSEA. The CDR3 is 11 residues long. The CDR3 reads CSVVGGSGYTF. The CDR3 coding sequence is TGCAGCGTTGTAGGGGGCAGTGGCTACACCTTC.

The chain combines TRBV2 with TRBJ2-7; D possibly uses TRBD1 or TRBD2 (5 bases each). This CDR3 comprises 16 residues. V was trimmed by 2 bases and J by 3 bases, leaving 17 bases between them. Per germline, CDR1 SNHLY and CDR2 FYNNEI. This CDR3 reads CASSEPGVAGSYEQYF. The CDR3 DNA reads as TGTGCCAGCAGTGAACCTGGCGTGGCAGGGAGCTACGAGCAGTACTTC.

The rearrangement links TRBV6-1 to TRBJ2-3; 9 bases line up with TRBD2. With V trimmed by 6 bases and J by 5 bases, 9 bases remained unmatched. The CDR3 has 15 amino acids. The germline V gene has CDR1 MNHNS and CDR2 SASEGT. The CDR3 loop is CASSLAGEAKDTQYF. The CDR3 DNA is TGTGCCAGCAGCTTAGCGGGGGAGGCCAAAGATACGCAGTATTTT.

The chain employs TRBV29-1 and TRBJ2-6; unclear D gene. This CDR3 has 13 amino acids. Trimming stripped 5 bases from V and 4 bases from J, with 9 bases between. Germline V CDR1 and CDR2: SQVTM, ANQGSEA. CDR3 bases: TGCAGCGTTAAGGGTCCCGGGGCCAACGTCCTGACTTTC. This translates into CSVKGPGANVLTF.

The chain is built from TRBV27 and TRBJ1-1, with D perhaps TRBD1 (6 bases). The CDR3 has 14 residues. Germline assignment: CDR1 MNHEY and CDR2 SMNVEV (reference sequence). V lost 5 bases, J lost 0 bases, and 10 bases lay in between. In DNA form, the CDR3 reads TGTGCCAGCAGTCCCGGGACAATGAACACTGAAGCTTTCTTT. As protein: CASSPGTMNTEAFF.

The chain is built from TRBV28 and TRBJ2-3, with TRBD2 as a possible D gene (5 bases). Germline values: CDR1 MDHEN, CDR2 SYDVKM. This CDR3 comprises 12 residues. V was clipped by 3 bases and J by 6 bases, with 7 bases between them. Here the CDR3 DNA reads TGTGCCAGCAGTTTCCCGGGGGATACGCAGTATTTT. It codes for CASSFPGDTQYF.

The sample holds a few counts of this clonotype. The gene calls are TRBV7-2 and TRBJ2-3; TRBD2 aligns across 14 bases. Germline values: CDR1 SGHTA, CDR2 FQGNSA. The CDR3 length is 15 residues. V lost 4 bases to trimming and J lost 4 bases; unmatched junction nucleotides: 1. The CDR3 DNA follows: TGTGCCAGCAGCTCGGGACTAGCGGGGGCAGATACGCAGTATTTT. Its translation: CASSSGLAGADTQYF.

The rearrangement links TRBV18 to TRBJ2-1; D is perhaps TRBD1 or TRBD2 (5 bases each). The V and J ends lost 2 bases and 10 bases respectively, with 12 bases between them. Germline V gene sequence: CDR1 KGHSH, CDR2 LQKENI. CDR3 size: 13 residues. The CDR3: CASSPLIGDEQFF. CDR3 coding DNA: TGTGCCAGCTCACCATTGATAGGGGACGAGCAGTTCTTC.

The rearrangement joins TRBV20-1 to TRBJ2-1; D unclear. Germline V lookup: CDR1 DFQATT, CDR2 SNEGSKA (reference sequence). The CDR3 sequence is 14 residues long. V shed 0 bases and J shed 6 bases, with 12 bases lying between them. CDR3 bases: TGCAGTGCTAGAGATTCTTGGGTTAGCAATGAGCAGTTCTTC. Its protein product is CSARDSWVSNEQFF.

This clonotype appeared a single time. The gene calls are TRBV7-9 and TRBJ2-1; 8 bases line up with TRBD1. J lost 5 bases, V lost 5 bases, and 5 bases had no gene match. CDR1 is SEHNR, CDR2 FQNEAQ, per germline (reference sequence). The CDR3 length is 14 residues. CDR3 region: CASSRGQGHNEQFF. In DNA, the CDR3 is TGTGCCAGCAGCCGAGGACAGGGCCACAATGAGCAGTTCTTC.

The chain carries TRBV19 and TRBJ2-7; 9 bases fit TRBD1. Germline CDR1 is LNHDA and CDR2 is SQIVND (reference sequence). The V segment lost 8 bases and the J segment 3 bases; nucleotides outside the gene matches: 11. The CDR3 sequence is 15 residues long. In DNA, the CDR3 is TGTGCCAGTCGCCGGGACAGGGAGATGGTCTACGAGCAGTACTTC. It encodes CASRRDREMVYEQYF.

V is TRBV6-2 or TRBV6-3 and J is TRBJ2-1; TRBD2 might be the D (6 bases). Germline CDR1 MNHEY, CDR2 SVGEGT. The CDR3 contains 13 residues. The ends were cut back, 5 bases at V and 8 bases at J, with 13 bases in the middle. This chain's CDR3 is CASSRRGADEQFF. CDR3 DNA sequence: TGTGCCAGCAGTCGGCGGGGCGCTGATGAGCAGTTCTTC.

The chain links TRBV20-1 to TRBJ1-2; no reliable D call. V lost 1 base, J lost 8 bases, and 17 bases lay in between. The CDR3 has 14 residues. Germline loops: CDR1 DFQATT, CDR2 SNEGSKA (reference sequence). In DNA, the CDR3 is TGCAGTGCTAGAGGCCGGCCACCTGAAAGGGGCTACACCTTC. Its protein is CSARGRPPERGYTF.

A note on this clonotype: An end of the junction does not agree with germline; a read error may underlie this. The CDR3 region has the DNA TGTGCCGGCAGCCGCGGCGTGACAGGGCTCTACGAGCAGTACTTC. Its protein is CAGSRGVTGLYEQYF. The chain combines TRBV27 with TRBJ2-7; 7 nucleotides agree with TRBD1. The CDR3 length is 15 residues. Germline V CDR1 and CDR2: MNHEY, SMNVEV (reference sequence).

CDR3 DNA sequence: TGTGCCAGCAGATCCCGGGGGGGAACTGGCTACACCTTC. It is translated as CASRSRGGTGYTF. This chain uses TRBV28 with TRBJ1-2, with D possibly TRBD1 on 5 matching bases. The CDR3 has 13 residues. Germline CDR1 MDHEN, CDR2 SYDVKM. V lost 6 bases, J lost 7 bases, and 15 bases lay in between.

The rearrangement joins TRBV29-1 to TRBJ1-2; D call uncertain. This CDR3 is 15 amino acids long. Trimming shortened V by 3 bases and J by 5 bases, and 19 bases separated the two germline ends. The germline gives CDR1 SQVTM, CDR2 ANQGSEA. The CDR3 loop is CSVDYELGTSYGYTF. The CDR3 DNA reads TGCAGCGTTGATTACGAGCTGGGAACCTCATATGGCTACACCTTC.